This T cell receptor beta chain emerged from a study of spatial heterogeneity in lung cancer. TCRdb reanalysed the 5' RACE reads using MiXCR and keeps one entry per CDR3 protein. The sample carries about 23,000 distinct CDR3 sequences, roughly 4.5% recorded once. Per germline, CDR1 SQVTM and CDR2 ANQGSEA. CDR3 size: 11 residues. V lost 7 bases and J 0 bases, leaving 7 bases between the germline ends. As for time point: sample taken at primary tumor resection. The input material, whole RNA from tumor, nontumor lung or frozen PBMC, was sequenced unsorted. The receptor comes from a male donor with early-stage non-small cell lung cancer. This specimen consisted of PBMCs, obtained at surgery. J is TRBJ2-7 and V is TRBV29-1; D ambiguous. The CDR3, as DNA: TGCAGCGCCAGGAGCTCCTACGAGCAGTACTTC. Translation gives CSARSSYEQYF.